This T cell receptor (beta chain) emerged from a study of blood T cell repertoires in COVID-19. Germline CDR1 and CDR2: ENHRY and SYGVKD. V dropped 6 bases and J dropped 3 bases, with 11 bases sitting between them. This CDR3 is built from 13 residues. Measured with immunoSEQ multiplex PCR; TCRdb has only the in-frame clones, and not every one. Among 200,000 to 250,000 clones listed, around 87% were seen once. The receptor was derived from a woman in her sixties or seventies with active or convalescent COVID-19. Material: peripheral blood. V usage is TRBV10-3 and J usage is TRBJ2-5; possible D gene TRBD1, 6 bases. The CDR3 DNA sequence: TGTGCCATCAGGGGGGCAGGGGAAGAGACCCAGTACTTC. Its protein is CAIRGAGEETQYF.